This TCR beta chain was recovered during a study of blood T cell repertoires in COVID-19 (dated by TCRdb to 2018 to 2021). Regarding the complete study: Collaborator samples came from the United States, Italy and Spain and covered acute and convalescent phases of COVID-19. The material from the prospective study consisted of cDNA or gDNA derived from T cells, B-cell-depleted T cells, or PBMCs. Subjects who had been exposed to COVID-19, were actively infected with it, or had recovered from it provided the deeply sampled blood TCRbeta repertoires that made up the dataset. The repertoires were released in a freely available public database intended as a resource for research on the immune response to SARS-CoV-2. The samples were drawn from the first 160 participants of the ongoing ImmuneRACE study and from about 1,200 subjects provided by 6 global collaborators. Nearly every sample came with metadata listing a de-identified subject ID, COVID-19 status, age in years and sex. HLA class I and class II types, where available, came from metadata supplied by the sample provider rather than from assay-based typing.

As for this clone: The clone's antigen remains unknown. Per-base quality was not reported, and no clone a single base away is much larger than it.

Participants in the prospective study were aged about 18 to 95 years, lived in more than 20 United States geographic areas, and enrolled through a virtual design. In the prospective study, participants were assigned to cohorts based on the clinical history participants reported in a screening survey and a study questionnaire. For ImmuneRACE Cohort 3, a participant was defined as recovered based on two consecutive negative NP/OP PCR tests, clearance by a healthcare professional, or resolution of symptoms. Mobile phlebotomists in the prospective study collected whole blood, serum and a nasopharyngeal or oropharyngeal swab from every participant. Participants in the prospective study had the option to provide additional blood draws and questionnaires over a roughly 2-month period. Before DNA extraction, blood samples from the prospective study were shipped at room temperature or frozen. The immunoSEQ Assay, a bias-controlled multiplex PCR, was used to amplify TCRbeta CDR3 regions from genomic DNA. In the paper's pipeline: Within the assay, amplification of reference gene primers was used to estimate how many nucleated cells each sample contained. Sequence reads were collapsed and filtered to measure the absolute abundance of every unique TCRbeta CDR3 rearrangement. For each sample, productive Simpson clonality was calculated as the square root of Simpson's diversity index across productive rearrangements. The table was pulled from immuneACCESS by TCRdb, which kept in-frame rearrangements only. Such tables lose some clones; where checked, under half of the loss comes from unresolved V genes, and the rest has no known cause. From that table come the V and J calls and clone size; the DNA was used to work out D and trimming. The sample table shows 450,000 to 600,000 clones, and approximately 90% are seen once. The leading ten clones occupy roughly 0.7% of the sample.

Points the paper makes about the study in general: The quantity of clinical and demographic metadata differed by source and by participant and was supplied without curation.

In the germline V gene, CDR1 corresponds to SNHLY and CDR2 to FYNNEI. The V and J ends are trimmed by 0 bases and 6 bases, leaving 14 bases between them. The CDR3 goes from the cysteine to the phenylalanine over 15 residues. The kept DNA is CDR3 alone, 45 bases in frame from the first base. Sequencing was performed on PBMCs or T cells enriched from blood (not recorded which). The TCR comes from a woman aged 18-30 years who had recovered from COVID-19. The receptor chain draws on TRBV2 and TRBJ1-1; confidence is insufficient to name the D gene. The DNA reads TGTGCCAGCAGTGAAGCGCAGGATAGAACAGCTGAAGCTTTCTTT. Its amino acids are CASSEAQDRTAEAFF.